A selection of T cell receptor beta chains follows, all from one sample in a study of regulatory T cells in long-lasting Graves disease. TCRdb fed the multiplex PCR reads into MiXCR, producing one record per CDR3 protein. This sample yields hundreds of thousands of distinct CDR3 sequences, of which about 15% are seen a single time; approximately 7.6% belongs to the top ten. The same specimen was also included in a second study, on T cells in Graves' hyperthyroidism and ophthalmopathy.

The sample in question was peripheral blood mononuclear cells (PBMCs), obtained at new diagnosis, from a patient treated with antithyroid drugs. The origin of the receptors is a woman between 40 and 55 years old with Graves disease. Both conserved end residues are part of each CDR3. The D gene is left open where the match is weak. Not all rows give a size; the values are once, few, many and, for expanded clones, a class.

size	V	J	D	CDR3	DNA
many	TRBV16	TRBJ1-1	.	CASSQFPQGVTEAFF	TGTGCCAGCAGCCAATTCCCCCAGGGAGTCACTGAAGCTTTCTTT
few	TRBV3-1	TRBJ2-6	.	CASSLGTPGPSGANVLTF	TGTGCCAGCAGCTTAGGAACCCCGGGGCCCTCTGGGGCCAACGTCCTGACTTTC
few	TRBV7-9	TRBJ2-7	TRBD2	CASRLAGGWEQYF	TGTGCCAGCAGATTAGCGGGAGGATGGGAGCAGTACTTC
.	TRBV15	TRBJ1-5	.	CATSRDFSNQPQHF	TGTGCCACCAGCAGAGATTTCAGCAATCAGCCCCAGCATTTT
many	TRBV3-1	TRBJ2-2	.	CASSQGVGNTGELFF	TGTGCCAGCAGCCAAGGGGTGGGGAACACCGGGGAGCTGTTTTTT
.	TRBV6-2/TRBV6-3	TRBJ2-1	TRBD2	CASSWETSGRRTDDEQFF	TGTGCCAGCAGTTGGGAGACTAGCGGGAGAAGGACCGACGATGAGCAGTTCTTC
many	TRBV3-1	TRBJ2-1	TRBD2	CASSPPPLTSGRPSEQFF	TGTGCCAGCAGCCCACCTCCCTTAACTAGCGGGAGGCCCTCTGAGCAGTTCTTC
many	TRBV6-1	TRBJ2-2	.	CASRATYTGELFF	TGTGCCAGCAGAGCCACGTACACCGGGGAGCTGTTTTTT
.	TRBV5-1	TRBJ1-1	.	CASNRGDNTEAFF	TGCGCCAGCAATAGGGGAGATAACACTGAAGCTTTCTTT
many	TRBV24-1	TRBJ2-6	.	CATPPWGRAAGANVLTF	TGTGCCACCCCCCCGTGGGGGCGGGCGGCTGGGGCCAACGTCCTGACTTTC
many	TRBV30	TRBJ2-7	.	CAWSPPRGEPKSYEQYF	TGTGCCTGGAGTCCCCCCAGGGGAGAGCCTAAATCCTACGAGCAGTACTTC
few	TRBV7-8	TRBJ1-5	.	CASSLARGYNSNQPQHF	TGTGCCAGCAGCTTAGCTAGGGGGTATAATAGCAATCAGCCCCAGCATTTT
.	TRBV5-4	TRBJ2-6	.	CASSPKTGESGANVLTF	TGTGCCAGCAGCCCAAAGACAGGCGAGTCTGGGGCCAACGTCCTGACTTTC
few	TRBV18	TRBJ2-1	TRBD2	CASSPLQRGSSYNEQFF	TGTGCCAGCTCACCACTTCAGCGGGGAAGCTCCTACAATGAGCAGTTCTTC